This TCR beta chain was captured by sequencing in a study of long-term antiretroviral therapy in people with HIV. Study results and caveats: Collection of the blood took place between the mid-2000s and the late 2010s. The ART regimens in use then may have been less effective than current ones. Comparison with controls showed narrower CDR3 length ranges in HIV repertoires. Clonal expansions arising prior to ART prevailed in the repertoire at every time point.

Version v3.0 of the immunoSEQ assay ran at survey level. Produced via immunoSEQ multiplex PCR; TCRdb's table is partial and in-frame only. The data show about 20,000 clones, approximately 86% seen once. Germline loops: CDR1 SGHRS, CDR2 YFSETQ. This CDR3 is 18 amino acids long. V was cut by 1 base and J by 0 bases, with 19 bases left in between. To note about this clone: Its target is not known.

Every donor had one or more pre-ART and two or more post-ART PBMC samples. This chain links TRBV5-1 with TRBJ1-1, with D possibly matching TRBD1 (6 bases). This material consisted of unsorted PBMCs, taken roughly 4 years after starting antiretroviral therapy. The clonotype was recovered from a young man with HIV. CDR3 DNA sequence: TGCGCCAGCAGCTTGTCGGTAGGGGGGGAACTAATGAACACTGAAGCTTTCTTT. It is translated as CASSLSVGGELMNTEAFF.